This T cell receptor (beta chain) was obtained from a study of PD-1 blockade in classical Hodgkin lymphoma (dated by TCRdb to 2020 to 2022). Broadly, across the study: Nivolumab dosing was 3 mg/kg intravenously every 2 weeks, continuing until either disease progression or unacceptable toxicity. A peripheral blood immune signature of response to PD-1 blockade in classical Hodgkin lymphoma was defined using TCR beta sequencing and CyTOF.

The sample's time point, from its label and the paper: cycle 4 day 1 (C4D1), after 6 weeks of nivolumab. Every trial patient had relapsed after autologous stem cell transplantation, and cohorts A, B and C differed in prior brentuximab vedotin exposure. The trial cohort included fewer than 65 patients with relapsed/refractory classical Hodgkin lymphoma, and each patient had a best overall response of complete response, partial response or progressive disease. Single-agent nivolumab was administered to trial patients in the multi-cohort phase II CheckMate 205 trial. An independent review committee assessed best overall response by applying the 2007 International Working Group response criteria. Trial PBMCs were collected immediately before nivolumab initiation (C1D1) and during therapy at cycle 2 day 1 and cycle 4 day 1. After peripheral blood was drawn into 8 mL Vacutainer Cell Preparation Tubes, PBMCs were isolated by centrifugation and then cryopreserved.

The Qiagen DNeasy kit was used to extract genomic DNA from unsorted PBMCs and from the negatively selected CD4+ and CD8+ fractions. Amplification of TCR beta CDR3 regions was done by immunoSEQ multiplex PCR with primers that anneal to V and J segments. A synthetic immune receptor repertoire was used to minimize amplification bias, and any residual bias was removed computationally once sequencing was done. As for how the authors treated the data: Repertoire diversity was quantified as the Shannon entropy index using custom Python scripts. Unsorted, CD4+ and CD8+ repertoires were examined separately, except in combined analyses, for which CD4+ and CD8+ sequences were merged in silico. A clone was considered expanded if an increase in frequency of at least 2-fold after treatment relative to C1D1 was found, and a pseudocount of 0.5 was applied to clones undetected at baseline. Singleton clones were defined as clones with 0 or 1 copy at C1D1, and non-singleton clones were defined as clones with 2 or more copies. Clones expanded in unsorted samples were assigned a CD4+, CD8+ or unknown annotation through matching of protein sequences in sorted samples from the same patient. Wilcoxon tests on paired samples were used to test diversity changes from C1D1 to C4D1. The clones in this table, taken by TCRdb from immuneACCESS, are in-frame only. Not every clone is retained; where verified, under half of the shortfall comes from an unresolved V gene, and the cause of the rest is unknown. Clonal size and the V and J genes are those of that table, whereas D and trimming came from the DNA. In all, the sample holds more than 75,000 clones, and 93% of those were seen once. The top ten clonotypes cover 1.5% to 2.5% of the sample.

Regarding this clone: No antigen is known for it. Base qualities are not provided; no much larger clone lies one nucleotide away.

Summary of the overall study and its limitations: Baseline TCR diversity was reported to be lower in newly diagnosed patients than in healthy donors and to be lower still in relapsed/refractory patients. By C4D1, a significant rise was seen in CD4+ TCR diversity but not in CD8+ TCR diversity (p=0.0027 vs p=0.16), and the rise was most apparent among complete responders (p=0.02). Trial patients with a complete response had baseline diversity similar to that of newly diagnosed patients, while partial responders and progressors had significantly lower diversity. Patients starting nivolumab less than 1 year after ASCT had lower diversity and were excluded from later analyses to avoid confounding by immune reconstitution. The study was restricted to a single clinical trial cohort, and the causes of repertoire differences, possibly disease activity or prior therapy, were left undefined.

The origin of this receptor is a human donor with classical Hodgkin lymphoma. The sequencing here drew on peripheral blood mononuclear cells (PBMCs), taken before the fourth cycle of nivolumab.

DNA sequence: TGTGCCAGCTCACCAGATGTGCCGGGACGTTTGGGAAACACCATATATTTT. Translated, this is CASSPDVPGRLGNTIYF. Rearrangement joined TRBV18 to TRBJ1-3; a weak D assignment points to TRBD1 (5 bases agree). For CDR1 and CDR2, the germline V gene lists KGHSH and LQKENI. The CDR3 runs 17 amino acids, cysteine and phenylalanine included. Only the CDR3 DNA is retained, 51 bases long and in frame from the first base. Between the V and J ends, shortened by 2 bases and 4 bases respectively, the junction contains 18 bases.